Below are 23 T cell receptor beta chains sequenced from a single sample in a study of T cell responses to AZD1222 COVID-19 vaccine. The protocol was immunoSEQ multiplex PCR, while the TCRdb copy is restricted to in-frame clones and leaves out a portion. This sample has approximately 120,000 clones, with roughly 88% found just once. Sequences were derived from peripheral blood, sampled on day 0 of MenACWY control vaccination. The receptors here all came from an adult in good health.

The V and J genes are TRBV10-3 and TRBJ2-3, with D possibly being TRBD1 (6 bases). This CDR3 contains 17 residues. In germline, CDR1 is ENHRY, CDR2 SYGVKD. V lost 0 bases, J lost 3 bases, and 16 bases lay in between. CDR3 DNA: TGTGCCATCAGTGAGTCGATCGGGTACAGGGTAACAGATACGCAGTATTTT. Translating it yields CAISESIGYRVTDTQYF.

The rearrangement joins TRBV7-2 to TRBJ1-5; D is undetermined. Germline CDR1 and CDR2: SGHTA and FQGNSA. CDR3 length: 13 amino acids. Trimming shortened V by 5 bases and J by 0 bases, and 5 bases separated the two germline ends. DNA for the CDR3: TGTGCCAGCAGCCTGAATAGCAATCAGCCCCAGCATTTT. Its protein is CASSLNSNQPQHF.

CDR3 bases: TGTGCCAGCAGTATAGCGGGGGGGCGTCAGACCCAGTACTTC. This sequence encodes CASSIAGGRQTQYF. The V and J genes are TRBV6-5 and TRBJ2-5; 11 nucleotides match TRBD2. Germline CDR1 is MNHEY and CDR2 is SVGAGI. V shed 5 bases and J 6 bases; nucleotides not matched to a gene: 5. The CDR3 covers 14 residues.

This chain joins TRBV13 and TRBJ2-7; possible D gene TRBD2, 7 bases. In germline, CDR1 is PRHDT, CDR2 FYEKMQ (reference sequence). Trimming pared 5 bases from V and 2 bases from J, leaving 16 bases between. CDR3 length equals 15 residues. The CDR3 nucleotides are TGTGCCAGCAGCCAGGGGAGGGGAGCCCCCTACGAGCAGTACTTC. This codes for CASSQGRGAPYEQYF.

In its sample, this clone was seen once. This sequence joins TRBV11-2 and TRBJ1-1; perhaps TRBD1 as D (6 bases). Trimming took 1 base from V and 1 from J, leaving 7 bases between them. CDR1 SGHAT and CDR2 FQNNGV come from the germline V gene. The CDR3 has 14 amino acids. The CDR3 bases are TGTGCCAGCAGCTTAGTGACAGGGAACACTGAAGCTTTCTTT. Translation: CASSLVTGNTEAFF.

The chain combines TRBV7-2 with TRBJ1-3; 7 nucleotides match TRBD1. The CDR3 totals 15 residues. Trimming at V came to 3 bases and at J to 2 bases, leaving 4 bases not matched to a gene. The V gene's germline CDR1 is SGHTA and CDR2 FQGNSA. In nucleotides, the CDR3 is TGTGCCAGCAGCTTCCGGACAGGACCTGGAAACACCATATATTTT. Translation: CASSFRTGPGNTIYF. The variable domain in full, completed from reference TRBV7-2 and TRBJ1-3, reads GAGVSQSPSNKVTEKGKDVELRCDPISGHTALYWYRQSLGQGLEFLIYFQGNSAPDKSGLPSDRFSAERTGGSVSTLTIQRTQQEDSAVYLCASSFRTGPGNTIYFGEGSWLTVV.

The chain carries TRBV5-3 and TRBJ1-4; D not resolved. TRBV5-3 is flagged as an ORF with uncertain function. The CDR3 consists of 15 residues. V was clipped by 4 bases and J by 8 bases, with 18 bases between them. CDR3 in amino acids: CARSPPGVTGEKLFF. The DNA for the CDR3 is TGTGCCAGAAGCCCGCCAGGCGTGACGGGCGAAAAACTGTTTTTT.

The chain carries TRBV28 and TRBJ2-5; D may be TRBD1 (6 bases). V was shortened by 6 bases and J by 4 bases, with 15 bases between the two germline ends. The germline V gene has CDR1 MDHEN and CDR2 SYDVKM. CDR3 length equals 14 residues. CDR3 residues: CASSPPGVGETQYF. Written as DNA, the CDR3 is TGTGCCAGCAGCCCTCCAGGGGTCGGAGAGACCCAGTACTTC.

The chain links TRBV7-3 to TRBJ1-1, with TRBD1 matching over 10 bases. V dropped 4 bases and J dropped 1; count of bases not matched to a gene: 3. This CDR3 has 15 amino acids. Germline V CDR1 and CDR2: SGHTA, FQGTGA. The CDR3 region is CASSSRTGGNTEAFF. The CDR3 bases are TGTGCCAGCAGCTCGCGGACAGGGGGGAACACTGAAGCTTTCTTT.

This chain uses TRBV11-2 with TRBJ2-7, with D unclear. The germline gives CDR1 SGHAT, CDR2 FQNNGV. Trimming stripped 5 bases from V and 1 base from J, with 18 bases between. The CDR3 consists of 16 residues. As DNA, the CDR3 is TGTGCCAGCAGCGCCTCTCCGGGTCCACAATCCTACGAGCAGTACTTC. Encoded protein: CASSASPGPQSYEQYF. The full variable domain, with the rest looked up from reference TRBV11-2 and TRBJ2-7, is EAGVAQSPRYKIIEKRQSVAFWCNPISGHATLYWYQQILGQGPKLLIQFQNNGVVDDSQLPKDRFSAERLKGVDSTLKIQPAKLEDSAVYLCASSASPGPQSYEQYFGPGTRLTVT.

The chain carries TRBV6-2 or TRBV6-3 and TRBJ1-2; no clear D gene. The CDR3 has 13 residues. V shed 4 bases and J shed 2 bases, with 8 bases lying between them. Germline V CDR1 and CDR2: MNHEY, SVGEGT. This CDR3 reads CASSLLGNYGYTF. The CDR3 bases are TGTGCCAGCAGTTTACTAGGGAACTATGGCTACACCTTC.

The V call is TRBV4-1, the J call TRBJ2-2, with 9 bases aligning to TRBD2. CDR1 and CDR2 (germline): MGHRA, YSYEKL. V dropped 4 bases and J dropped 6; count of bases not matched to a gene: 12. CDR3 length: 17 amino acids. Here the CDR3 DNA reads TGCGCCAGCAGCCCCGGGTTGGCTAGCGGGGAGGCCGGGGAGCTGTTTTTT. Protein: CASSPGLASGEAGELFF.

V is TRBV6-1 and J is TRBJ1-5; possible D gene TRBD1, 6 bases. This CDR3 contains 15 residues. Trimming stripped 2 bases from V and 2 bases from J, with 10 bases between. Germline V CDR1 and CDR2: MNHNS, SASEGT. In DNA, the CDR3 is TGTGCCAGCAGTGAACAGGCAGGGGGCAATCAGCCCCAGCATTTT. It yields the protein CASSEQAGGNQPQHF.

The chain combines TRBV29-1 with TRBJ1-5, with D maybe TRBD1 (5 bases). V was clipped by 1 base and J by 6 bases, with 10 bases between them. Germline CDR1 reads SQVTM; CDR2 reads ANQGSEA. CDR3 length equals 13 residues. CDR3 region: CSVEVGVGQPQHF. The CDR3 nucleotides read TGCAGCGTTGAAGTAGGGGTGGGTCAGCCCCAGCATTTT. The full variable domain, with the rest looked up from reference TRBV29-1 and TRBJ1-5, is SAVISQKPSRDICQRGTSLTIQCQVDSQVTMMFWYRQQPGQSLTLIATANQGSEATYESGFVIDKFPISRPNLTFSTLTVSNMSPEDSSIYLCSVEVGVGQPQHFGDGTRLSIL.

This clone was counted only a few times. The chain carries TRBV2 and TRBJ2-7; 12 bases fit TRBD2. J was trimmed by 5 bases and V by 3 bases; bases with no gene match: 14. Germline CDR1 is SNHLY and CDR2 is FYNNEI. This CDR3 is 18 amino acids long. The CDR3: CASSDTGLAGRLANEQYF. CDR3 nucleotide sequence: TGTGCCAGCAGTGACACAGGACTAGCGGGACGGTTGGCGAACGAGCAGTACTTC.

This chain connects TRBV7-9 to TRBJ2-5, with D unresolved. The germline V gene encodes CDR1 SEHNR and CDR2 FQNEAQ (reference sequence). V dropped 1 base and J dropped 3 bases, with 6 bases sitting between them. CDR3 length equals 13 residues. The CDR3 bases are TGTGCCAGCAGCTTAGGGTCTAAAGAGACCCAGTACTTC. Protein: CASSLGSKETQYF. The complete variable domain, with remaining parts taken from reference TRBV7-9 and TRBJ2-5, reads DTGVSQNPRHKITKRGQNVTFRCDPISEHNRLYWYRQTLGQGPEFLTYFQNEAQLEKSRLLSDRFSAERPKGSFSTLEIQRTEQGDSAMYLCASSLGSKETQYFGPGTRLLVL.

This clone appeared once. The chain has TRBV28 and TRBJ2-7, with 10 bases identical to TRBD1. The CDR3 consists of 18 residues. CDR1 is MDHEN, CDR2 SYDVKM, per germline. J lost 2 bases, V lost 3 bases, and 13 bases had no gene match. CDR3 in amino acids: CASSFVPGQGLGTYEQYF. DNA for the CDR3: TGTGCCAGCAGTTTCGTCCCGGGACAGGGGTTGGGGACCTACGAGCAGTACTTC.

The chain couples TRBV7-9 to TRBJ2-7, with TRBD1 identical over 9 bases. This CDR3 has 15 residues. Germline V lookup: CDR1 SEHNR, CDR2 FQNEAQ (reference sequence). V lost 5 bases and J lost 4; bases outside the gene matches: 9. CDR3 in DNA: TGTGCCAGCAGCGCGGGGACAGGGCTTTTTTACGAGCAGTACTTC. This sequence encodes CASSAGTGLFYEQYF.

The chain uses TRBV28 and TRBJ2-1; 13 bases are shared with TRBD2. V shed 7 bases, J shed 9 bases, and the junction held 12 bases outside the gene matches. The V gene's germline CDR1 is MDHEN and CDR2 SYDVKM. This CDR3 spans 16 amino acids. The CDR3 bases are TGTGCCAGCACCAGTGGTGGACTAGCGGGAGATACTGAGCAGTTCTTC. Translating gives CASTSGGLAGDTEQFF.

CDR3 residues: CAISEINSDTQYF. CDR3 nucleotide sequence: TGTGCCATCAGTGAAATTAACTCAGATACGCAGTATTTT. The chain combines TRBV10-3 with TRBJ2-3, with D uncertain. The CDR3 contains 13 residues. V was shortened by 3 bases and J by 4 bases, with 8 bases between the two germline ends. Per the germline V gene, CDR1 is ENHRY and CDR2 is SYGVKD.

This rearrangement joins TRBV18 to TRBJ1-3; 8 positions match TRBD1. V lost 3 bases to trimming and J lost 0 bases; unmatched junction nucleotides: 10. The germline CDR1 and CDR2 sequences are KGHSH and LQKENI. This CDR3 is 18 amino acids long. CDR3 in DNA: TGTGCCAGCTCACCTTCCGGGACAGGTGTACGCTCTGGAAACACCATATATTTT. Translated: CASSPSGTGVRSGNTIYF. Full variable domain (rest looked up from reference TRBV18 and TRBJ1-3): NAGVMQNPRHLVRRRGQEARLRCSPMKGHSHVYWYRQLPEEGLKFMVYLQKENIIDESGMPKERFSAEFPKEGPSILRIQQVVRGDSAAYFCASSPSGTGVRSGNTIYFGEGSWLTVV.

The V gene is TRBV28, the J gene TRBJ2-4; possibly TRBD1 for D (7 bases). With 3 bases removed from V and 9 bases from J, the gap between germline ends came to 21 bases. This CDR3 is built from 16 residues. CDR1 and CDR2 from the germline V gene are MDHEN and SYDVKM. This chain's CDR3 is CASSFEGASDGVIQYF. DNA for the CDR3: TGTGCCAGCAGTTTTGAGGGGGCTAGCGACGGTGTCATTCAGTACTTC.

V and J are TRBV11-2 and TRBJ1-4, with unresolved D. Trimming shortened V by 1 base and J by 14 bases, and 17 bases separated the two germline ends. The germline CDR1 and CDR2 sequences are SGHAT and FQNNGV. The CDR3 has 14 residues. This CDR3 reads CASSLGTGLWPLFF. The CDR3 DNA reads TGTGCCAGCAGCTTAGGGACTGGGCTTTGGCCGCTGTTTTTT.